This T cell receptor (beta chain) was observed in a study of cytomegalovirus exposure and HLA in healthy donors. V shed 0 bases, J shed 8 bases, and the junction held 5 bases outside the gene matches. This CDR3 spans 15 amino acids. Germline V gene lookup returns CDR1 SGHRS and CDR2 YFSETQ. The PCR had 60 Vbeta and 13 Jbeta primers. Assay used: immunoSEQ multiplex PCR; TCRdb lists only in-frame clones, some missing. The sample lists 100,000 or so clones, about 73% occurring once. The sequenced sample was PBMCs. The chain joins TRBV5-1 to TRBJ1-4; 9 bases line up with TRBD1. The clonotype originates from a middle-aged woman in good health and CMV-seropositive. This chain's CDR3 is CASSLEGTGREKLFF. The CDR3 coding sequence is TGCGCCAGCAGCTTGGAGGGGACAGGGCGAGAAAAACTGTTTTTT.